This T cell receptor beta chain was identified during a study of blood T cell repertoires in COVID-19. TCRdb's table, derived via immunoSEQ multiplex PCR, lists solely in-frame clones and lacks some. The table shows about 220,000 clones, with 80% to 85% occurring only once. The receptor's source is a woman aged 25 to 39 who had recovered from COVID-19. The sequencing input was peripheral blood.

This CDR3 reads CASAQQTGTSVEGQFF. As DNA, the CDR3 is TGTGCTAGTGCCCAACAGACCGGGACAAGCGTAGAGGGGCAGTTCTTC. This rearrangement joins TRBV12-5 to TRBJ2-1; tentatively, D is TRBD1 (6 bases). The V end was cut by 7 bases, the J end by 12 bases, with 28 bases between. CDR1 is LGHNT, CDR2 FRNRAP, per germline. This CDR3 is 16 amino acids long.